One sample yielded the 20 T cell receptor beta chains listed below, sequenced in a study of blood T cell repertoires in COVID-19. Here immunoSEQ multiplex PCR was the method, and the copy in TCRdb shows in-frame clones only, minus some. This repertoire shows 200,000 to 250,000 clones, approximately 81% found once; its top ten account for about 17%. Sequencing input: PBMCs or T cells enriched from blood (not recorded which). Every receptor here comes from a man aged 35 to 55 who had recovered from COVID-19.

This chain links TRBV7-2 with TRBJ2-7, with no clear D. Trimming left V 6 bases short and J 7 bases short, with 16 bases between. Per germline, CDR1 SGHTA and CDR2 FQGNSA. The CDR3 has 13 amino acids. CDR3 DNA: TGTGCCAGCAGGTCATCGCGCTCGCTAGAGCAGTACTTC. Its protein product is CASRSSRSLEQYF.

This clone was detected only once. The sample has other DNA sequences that encode this CDR3 too. The V call is TRBV20-1, the J call TRBJ2-7, with a tentative D call TRBD2 (6 bases). Trimming stripped 5 bases from V and 5 bases from J, with 10 bases between. This CDR3 has 11 residues. The V gene's germline CDR1 is DFQATT and CDR2 SNEGSKA (reference sequence). The CDR3 region has the DNA TGCAGTGCTCGGAGCGGGCACGAGCAGTACTTC. This sequence encodes CSARSGHEQYF.

The chain employs TRBV25-1 and TRBJ1-5; D is perhaps TRBD1 (6 bases). The CDR3 covers 15 residues. Germline-derived CDR1 and CDR2 are MGHDK and SYGVNS. V lost 2 bases and J 4 bases, leaving 12 bases between the germline ends. CDR3 residues: CASSEPGHTNQPQHF. In nucleotides, the CDR3 is TGTGCCAGCAGTGAACCGGGACACACTAATCAGCCCCAGCATTTT.

The chain carries TRBV6-5 and TRBJ1-5, with unresolved D. The germline CDR1 and CDR2 sequences are MNHEY and SVGAGI. With 2 bases removed from V and 3 bases from J, the gap between germline ends came to 8 bases. The CDR3 is made up of 14 amino acids. The DNA for the CDR3 is TGTGCCAGCAGTTACGGTCAGGACAATCAGCCCCAGCATTTT. Amino acid sequence: CASSYGQDNQPQHF.

The rearrangement uses TRBV20-1 and TRBJ1-5; 8 bases are shared with TRBD1. This CDR3 contains 11 residues. CDR1 and CDR2 from the germline V gene are DFQATT and SNEGSKA (reference sequence). After removal of 5 bases from V and 9 bases from J, the junction contained 3 bases not matched to a gene. The CDR3 bases are TGCAGTGCTTCAGGGGGCTCGCCCCAGCATTTT. It translates to CSASGGSPQHF.

In its sample, this clone was seen once. The DNA for the CDR3 is TGTGCCAGCAGCGTCCCGGACTCACGGAATGAGCAGTTCTTC. Amino acid sequence: CASSVPDSRNEQFF. This chain connects TRBV9 to TRBJ2-1; D possibly corresponds to TRBD2 (5 bases). Trimming left V 2 bases short and J 7 bases short, with 13 bases between. The CDR3 spans 14 residues. The germline CDR1 and CDR2 sequences are SGDLS and YYNGEE. Complete variable domain (other parts from reference TRBV9 and TRBJ2-1): DSGVTQTPKHLITATGQRVTLRCSPRSGDLSVYWYQQSLDQGLQFLIQYYNGEERAKGNILERFSAQQFPDLHSELNLSSLELGDSALYFCASSVPDSRNEQFFGPGTRLTVL.

The V call is TRBV20-1, the J call TRBJ2-7; D call uncertain. There are 10 residues in the CDR3. Deletions cut 1 base from V and 7 bases from J, with 5 bases between. Looked up from germline, CDR1 is DFQATT and CDR2 is SNEGSKA (reference sequence). The CDR3, as DNA: TGCAGTGCTAGAGTGAGGGAGCAGTACTTC. Residues: CSARVREQYF.

This sequence joins TRBV11-3 and TRBJ2-7; 7 bases are a match to TRBD1. The CDR3 is made up of 15 amino acids. Germline assignment: CDR1 SGHNT and CDR2 YENEEA. V shed 5 bases and J 1 base; nucleotides not matched to a gene: 8. In DNA form, the CDR3 reads TGTGCCAGCAGCGCCGACAGGGTGAGGTCCTACGAGCAGTACTTC. It translates to CASSADRVRSYEQYF.

V usage is TRBV2 and J usage is TRBJ2-7, with D possibly matching TRBD1 (5 bases). This CDR3 has 11 amino acids. Trimming shortened V by 7 bases and J by 4 bases, and 8 bases separated the two germline ends. Germline CDR1 is SNHLY and CDR2 is FYNNEI. The CDR3 nucleotides read TGTGCCAGCACAACAGGATACGAGCAGTACTTC. Protein sequence: CASTTGYEQYF.

V usage is TRBV20-1 and J usage is TRBJ1-3, with D possibly being TRBD1 (5 bases). The CDR3 is 15 amino acids. Germline V lookup: CDR1 DFQATT, CDR2 SNEGSKA (reference sequence). V shed 3 bases and J shed 11 bases, with 23 bases lying between them. The CDR3 coding sequence is TGCAGTGCTAGTGGGGAGGCGTGGCAGGGCAGTGCCATATATTTT. It yields the protein CSASGEAWQGSAIYF.

V gene TRBV30 combines with J gene TRBJ2-2; 11 nucleotides align to TRBD2. Germline values: CDR1 GTSNPN, CDR2 SVGIG (reference sequence). The V segment lost 7 bases and the J segment 5 bases; nucleotides outside the gene matches: 3. This CDR3 contains 13 residues. CDR3 in amino acids: CALRTSGTGELFF. In DNA, the CDR3 is TGTGCCTTGAGGACTAGCGGGACCGGGGAGCTGTTTTTT.

The chain joins TRBV7-6 to TRBJ2-1; 7 nucleotides match TRBD2. The V segment lost 4 bases and the J segment 8 bases; nucleotides outside the gene matches: 11. The CDR3 is 15 residues long. Germline V gives CDR1 SGHVS, CDR2 FNYEAQ. The CDR3 protein is CASSYGLGRHHEQFF. DNA for the CDR3: TGTGCCAGCAGCTACGGACTAGGAAGGCACCATGAGCAGTTCTTC.

The rearrangement joins TRBV6-5 to TRBJ2-7, with 7 bases aligning to TRBD1. J gave up 7 bases and V 6 bases, and 9 bases lay outside the gene matches. From germline, CDR1 is MNHEY and CDR2 SVGAGI. CDR3 length: 13 residues. The CDR3, as DNA: TGTGCCAGCAGAGGGGACAGTTTGAAAGAGCAGTACTTC. Amino acid sequence: CASRGDSLKEQYF.

This chain connects TRBV28 to TRBJ1-6; 10 bases match TRBD1. The V and J ends lost 8 bases and 8 bases, in that order; junction bases with no gene match: 6. The CDR3 has 14 residues. CDR1 and CDR2 (germline): MDHEN, SYDVKM. CDR3 in DNA: TGTGCCAGCCTCAGGACAGGGGGGGATTCACCCCTCCACTTT. It yields the protein CASLRTGGDSPLHF.

The chain couples TRBV4-2 to TRBJ1-4, with D perhaps matching TRBD1 (6 bases). Germline V lookup: CDR1 LGHNA, CDR2 YNFKEQ. Trimming left V 1 base short and J 5 bases short, with 17 bases between. CDR3 length: 17 residues. DNA for the CDR3: TGTGCCAGCAGCCAAGTTTTGGACAGTAGCCTGAATGAAAAACTGTTTTTT. As protein: CASSQVLDSSLNEKLFF.

The CDR3 protein is CASSVGVIPTDTQYF. The CDR3, as DNA: TGTGCCAGCAGCGTAGGCGTCATTCCCACAGATACGCAGTATTTT. The chain uses TRBV9 and TRBJ2-3; no clear D. Germline V gene sequence: CDR1 SGDLS, CDR2 YYNGEE. The CDR3 extends over 15 amino acids. The V and J ends lost 0 bases and 2 bases respectively, with 10 bases between them.

The V call is TRBV4-1, the J call TRBJ1-1; 7 bases match TRBD1. This CDR3 is 14 amino acids long. CDR1 MGHRA and CDR2 YSYEKL come from the germline V gene. Unmatched junction bases numbered 3, after V lost 2 bases and J lost 3 bases. The CDR3 spells CASSQLQGHTEAFF. For the CDR3, the DNA is TGCGCCAGCAGCCAATTACAGGGGCACACTGAAGCTTTCTTT.

About this clone: The junction differs from germline at one of its ends, possibly a read error. The V gene is TRBV28, the J gene TRBJ2-7, with a weak D call TRBD1 (6 bases). The germline V gene has CDR1 MDHEN and CDR2 SYDVKM. This CDR3 has 10 residues. CDR3 DNA: TGTGCCAGCAGTACAGGGTCCTTTACCTTC. Its translation is CASSTGSFTF.

V is TRBV7-2 and J is TRBJ1-5; possibly TRBD1 for D (6 bases). Deletions cut 2 bases from V and 4 bases from J, with 12 bases between. Germline CDR1 is SGHTA and CDR2 is FQGNSA. This CDR3 comprises 15 residues. In DNA, the CDR3 is TGTGCCAGCAGCTTATGGGGGCGCGGAAATCAGCCCCAGCATTTT. Its translation: CASSLWGRGNQPQHF.

The rearrangement joins TRBV7-9 to TRBJ2-1; no clear D. With 8 bases removed from V and 4 bases from J, the gap between germline ends came to 18 bases. The CDR3 runs 15 residues. Per germline, CDR1 SEHNR and CDR2 FQNEAQ (reference sequence). The CDR3 sequence: CASAANSNGYNEQFF. The DNA of the CDR3 is TGTGCCAGCGCCGCAAACTCTAACGGGTACAATGAGCAGTTCTTC.